This TCR beta chain was documented in a study of blood T cell repertoires in COVID-19. The CDR3 is made up of 14 amino acids. From germline, CDR1 is KGHDR and CDR2 SFDVKD. V shed 5 bases and J shed 3 bases, with 10 bases lying between them. In the authors' workflow: From reference gene primer amplification, estimates of nucleated cell counts were derived. Sequenced by immunoSEQ multiplex PCR; TCRdb stores in-frame clones only, minus some. V, J and clone size are taken as reported in that table, and D and trimming were inferred from the DNA itself. Of under 200,000 clones in the sample, roughly 87% were seen once.

The source is a woman between 45 and 65 years old who had recovered from COVID-19. Sequencing was performed on PBMCs or T cells enriched from blood (not recorded which). The chain carries TRBV24-1 and TRBJ1-5; tentatively, D is TRBD1 (5 bases). This CDR3 is CATSGPRDNQPQHF. Written as DNA, the CDR3 is TGTGCCACCAGTGGTCCCAGGGACAATCAGCCCCAGCATTTT.